This T cell receptor beta chain was observed in a study of cytomegalovirus exposure and HLA in healthy donors. V lost 5 bases and J lost 0, with 5 bases in between. Germline V gene data show CDR1 as SEHNR and CDR2 as FQNEAQ (reference sequence). This CDR3 spans 13 amino acids. PCR amplification relied on 60 Vbeta primers (plus 13 Jbeta primers). Repertoires were generated with immunoSEQ multiplex PCR, while TCRdb's copy carries only in-frame clones and drops some. The sample consists of roughly 160,000 clones, 79% of them appearing once. Study-level findings and limits: TCR beta chains associated with HLA were, in a later analysis, more clonally expanded than equally common others. Rates of TCR association differed by HLA locus in a later analysis, with DRB1 highest and HLA-C lowest. An analysis that was carried out later associated approximately 17,000 TCR beta sequences with HLA alleles at 0.05 false discovery rate.

Details on this clone: Its matching antigen is unknown.

At the time of sampling, donors were nominally healthy, though unrecorded immune exposures were likely. The TCR was taken from a man in his forties or fifties in good health and CMV-seronegative. The gene calls are TRBV7-9 and TRBJ2-4; D gene unclear. What was sequenced was PBMCs. The DNA for the CDR3 is TGTGCCAGCAGCCCGGGAGCCAAAAACATTCAGTACTTC. This encodes CASSPGAKNIQYF.